Each of the 2 T cell receptor beta chains below was sequenced from the same sample in a study of blood T cell repertoires in COVID-19 (TCRdb year 2020). The protocol used for the library was the immunoSEQ multiplex PCR assay. Not all clones reach the TCRdb copy of this immuneACCESS table, which keeps in-frame sequences only. Checked studies attribute under half of the gap to unresolved V genes and leave the rest unexplained. The sample table contains approximately 290,000 clones; only one count was recorded for roughly 91% of them. Clones ranked in the top ten supply around 10% of the sample. The sequenced sample consisted of peripheral blood. The receptors shown here come from a woman between 25 and 40 years old with COVID-19, enrolled during active disease.

The rearrangement links TRBV4-1 to TRBJ1-2; D uncertain. Germline CDR1 reads MGHRA; CDR2 reads YSYEKL. The CDR3 consists of 13 residues. Trimming took off 1 base at V and 8 bases at J, with 11 bases between the two ends. Here the CDR3 reads CASSQVVLSGYTF. CDR3 coding DNA: TGCGCCAGCAGCCAAGTTGTACTGTCGGGCTACACCTTC.

The CDR3, as DNA: TGTGCCAGCAGCGTCTCTCCGGGGGCCTACGAGCAGTACTTC. This codes for CASSVSPGAYEQYF. This rearrangement joins TRBV9 to TRBJ2-7; tentatively, D is TRBD2 (6 bases). Germline V gene sequence: CDR1 SGDLS, CDR2 YYNGEE. Trimming removed 2 bases at V and 2 bases at J, with 11 bases between. CDR3 length equals 14 residues.